The clone carrying this TCR beta chain was found once. What it recognizes is unknown. This CDR3 region has 18 residues. CDR1 and CDR2 from the germline V gene are KGHSH and LQKENI. Unmatched junction bases numbered 14, after V lost 3 bases and J lost 5 bases. This sample stems from a study of PD-1 blockade in classical Hodgkin lymphoma. Autologous stem cell transplantation was followed by relapse in every patient, and brentuximab vedotin exposure varied. TCRdb's table, derived via immunoSEQ multiplex PCR, lists solely in-frame clones and lacks some. Of 35,000 to 40,000 clones listed, about 90% were seen once; the top ten hold approximately 7.5%. Study-wide results and caveats: In newly diagnosed patients, baseline TCR diversity was reportedly below that of healthy donors. Significantly greater TCR diversity emerged by C4D1 in CD4+ cells but not CD8+ cells. Undefined causes, possibly disease activity or prior therapy, underlie the repertoire differences.

The origin of this receptor is a human donor with classical Hodgkin lymphoma. The material sequenced was peripheral blood mononuclear cells (PBMCs), taken before the second cycle of nivolumab. The rearrangement links TRBV18 to TRBJ2-5; 11 positions agree with TRBD2. CDR3 sequence reads: CASSPSRASGRLWETQYF. DNA of the CDR3: TGTGCCAGCTCACCCTCCCGGGCTAGCGGGAGGCTCTGGGAGACCCAGTACTTC.